These 25 T cell receptor beta chains were sequenced from one sample in a study of CXCR3-negative and CXCR3-positive naive CD8 T cells. TRB cDNA was prepared as libraries by UMI-labeled 5' RACE. For each CDR3 protein, TCRdb gives one entry from its re-call of the 5' RACE reads, without DNA. Found here are just over 3,500 distinct CDR3 sequences; the top ten clones hold approximately 1.7%. The material sequenced was naive CXCR3- CD8+ T cells from blood. Subset noted: CD45RO-CCR7+CD27+CD95- naive CD8+ T cells lacking CXCR3 (TNR3-). Source of these receptors: a human donor in good health. Some clones in this sample may be carry-over from other donors' samples.

This clonotype shows up as medium-sized by frequency. The gene calls are TRBV27 and TRBJ2-7; TCRdb designates TRBD2, a call that cannot be tested without DNA. CDR1 and CDR2 (germline): MNHEY, SMNVEV (reference sequence). The CDR3 totals 14 residues. The CDR3 sequence: CASSFAGPAYEQYF.

This sequence joins TRBV20-1 and TRBJ1-2; absent DNA, TCRdb's TRBD1 call cannot be checked. The CDR3 is 13 residues long. Looked up from germline, CDR1 is DFQATT and CDR2 is SNEGSKA (reference sequence). The CDR3 region is CSATRQGGYGYTF.

The chain links TRBV4-3 to TRBJ2-7. Germline V gene sequence: CDR1 LGHNA, CDR2 YSLEER. The CDR3 length is 15 residues. The CDR3 loop reads CASSQDRQNTYEQYF.

The genes are TRBV29-1 and TRBJ2-5. There are 13 residues in the CDR3. The V gene's germline CDR1 is SQVTM and CDR2 ANQGSEA. The chain's CDR3 is CSVRPEYQETQYF. Full variable domain (remainder filled in from reference TRBV29-1 and TRBJ2-5): SAVISQKPSRDICQRGTSLTIQCQVDSQVTMMFWYRQQPGQSLTLIATANQGSEATYESGFVIDKFPISRPNLTFSTLTVSNMSPEDSSIYLCSVRPEYQETQYFGPGTRLLVL.

The chain carries TRBV6-5 and TRBJ2-1; TCRdb indicates TRBD2, and absent DNA this call remains unverified. Germline V gene data show CDR1 as MNHEY and CDR2 as SVGAGI. This CDR3 contains 13 residues. The CDR3 spells CASSYASYNEQFF.

Judged by frequency, this clonotype is medium-sized (0.01 to 0.1%). The gene calls are TRBV29-1 and TRBJ2-1; as DNA is missing, the TRBD2 call by TCRdb cannot be tested. Germline CDR1 and CDR2: SQVTM and ANQGSEA. The CDR3 has 14 residues. CDR3 sequence reads: CSVSDGGAGNEQFF.

The rearrangement joins TRBV29-1 to TRBJ1-1. Germline CDR1 SQVTM, CDR2 ANQGSEA. This CDR3 region has 12 residues. CDR3 in amino acids: CSVDDYGTEAFF.

The V and J genes are TRBV30 and TRBJ2-2; lacking DNA, the TRBD2 call made by TCRdb goes unchecked. This CDR3 has 13 amino acids. The germline CDR1 and CDR2 sequences are GTSNPN and SVGIG (reference sequence). This CDR3 is CAWAGDNTGELFF. Looking up the rest from reference TRBV30 and TRBJ2-2 gives the full variable domain: SQTIHQWPATLVQPVGSPLSLECTVEGTSNPNLYWYRQAAGRGLQLLFYSVGIGQISSEVPQNLSASRPQDRQFILSSKKLLLSDSGFYLCAWAGDNTGELFFGEGSRLTVL.

By frequency, this clonotype registers medium-sized. The chain links TRBV5-1 to TRBJ1-6. The CDR3 is 15 amino acids. Germline V gene sequence: CDR1 SGHRS, CDR2 YFSETQ. CDR3 protein: CASSSAAGGNSPLHF.

The chain joins TRBV5-4 to TRBJ2-1; TCRdb's D call, TRBD2, is unchecked because there is no DNA. The germline gives CDR1 SGHNT, CDR2 YYREEE (reference sequence). The CDR3 spans 15 residues. The chain's CDR3 is CASSSRETVYNEQFF. Full variable domain (remainder filled in from reference TRBV5-4 and TRBJ2-1): ETGVTQSPTHLIKTRGQQVTLRCSSQSGHNTVSWYQQALGQGPQFIFQYYREEENGRGNFPPRFSGLQFPNYSSELNVNALELDDSALYLCASSSRETVYNEQFFGPGTRLTVL.

The rearrangement uses TRBV2 and TRBJ2-5. Germline V gives CDR1 SNHLY, CDR2 FYNNEI. The CDR3 totals 15 residues. CDR3 sequence: CASSEASELQETQYF.

This clonotype is labeled medium-sized based on frequency. This rearrangement joins TRBV29-1 to TRBJ2-1. CDR3 length equals 11 residues. Germline loops: CDR1 SQVTM, CDR2 ANQGSEA. The CDR3 loop reads CSVDWTTEQFF.

The chain uses TRBV29-1 and TRBJ2-1. This CDR3 has 11 residues. The germline V gene has CDR1 SQVTM and CDR2 ANQGSEA. The CDR3 reads CSVSANNEQFF.

This clonotype registers medium-sized by frequency. The chain links TRBV7-9 to TRBJ2-1; as DNA is missing, the TRBD1 call by TCRdb cannot be tested. This CDR3 has 15 residues. Germline loops: CDR1 SEHNR, CDR2 FQNEAQ (reference sequence). The CDR3 reads CASSSSWDRANEQFF.

By frequency, this clonotype registers medium-sized. The V gene is TRBV29-1, the J gene TRBJ2-2; TCRdb gives TRBD1 as the D gene, but with no DNA this cannot be confirmed. This CDR3 has 14 residues. Germline CDR1 reads SQVTM; CDR2 reads ANQGSEA. The CDR3 here is CSVATGEGTGELFF.

According to its frequency, this clonotype is medium-sized. The chain uses TRBV4-2 and TRBJ1-5; the D call from TCRdb, TRBD1, cannot be confirmed without DNA. Per the germline V gene, CDR1 is LGHNA and CDR2 is YNFKEQ. The CDR3 is 16 amino acids. CDR3 residues: CASSPTIDSSNQPQHF.

This clonotype is medium-sized by frequency. The chain has TRBV25-1 and TRBJ1-2. The germline gives CDR1 MGHDK, CDR2 SYGVNS. This CDR3 is 14 amino acids long. CDR3 region: CASSHRASNYGYTF.

The J gene is TRBJ2-3, the V gene TRBV12-3 or TRBV12-4; checking the TCRdb D call of TRBD1 is not possible without DNA. The length of the CDR3 is 13 residues. The CDR3 region is CASSRTGTDTQYF.

Measured by frequency, this clonotype is medium-sized. This chain links TRBV7-9 with TRBJ2-5. The CDR3 contains 12 residues. Germline CDR1 reads SEHNR; CDR2 reads FQNEAQ (reference sequence). CDR3 loop: CASSRTQETQYF. Variable domain in full (rest from reference TRBV7-9 and TRBJ2-5): DTGVSQNPRHKITKRGQNVTFRCDPISEHNRLYWYRQTLGQGPEFLTYFQNEAQLEKSRLLSDRFSAERPKGSFSTLEIQRTEQGDSAMYLCASSRTQETQYFGPGTRLLVL.

By frequency, this clonotype is medium-sized. Here the CDR3 reads CASSIRGSNYGYTF. The V and J genes are TRBV5-4 and TRBJ1-2; TCRdb's assignment of TRBD1 cannot be checked, as there is no DNA. This CDR3 has 14 residues. Germline V gene data show CDR1 as SGHNT and CDR2 as YYREEE (reference sequence). Full variable domain (rest looked up from reference TRBV5-4 and TRBJ1-2): ETGVTQSPTHLIKTRGQQVTLRCSSQSGHNTVSWYQQALGQGPQFIFQYYREEENGRGNFPPRFSGLQFPNYSSELNVNALELDDSALYLCASSIRGSNYGYTFGSGTRLTVV.

V is TRBV11-1 and J is TRBJ1-1. CDR3 size: 13 residues. CDR1 SGHAT and CDR2 FQDESV come from the germline V gene (reference sequence). The chain's CDR3 is CASSLVGSTEAFF.

This CDR3 is CPSGQGTTDTQYF. The gene calls are TRBV2 and TRBJ2-3; TCRdb's D gene call, TRBD1, goes unchecked for lack of DNA. CDR1 and CDR2 (germline): SNHLY, FYNNEI. This CDR3 has 13 amino acids.

Here the CDR3 reads CASSHLSDTQYF. The chain carries TRBV4-3 and TRBJ2-3. The germline V gene has CDR1 LGHNA and CDR2 YSLEER. The CDR3 covers 12 residues.

The chain recombines TRBV7-2 with TRBJ2-1; TCRdb picks TRBD2, but there is no DNA to check that call. The CDR3 runs to 15 residues. CDR1 is SGHTA and CDR2 is FQGNSA in the germline V gene. The CDR3 reads CASTPEGLEDNEQFF.

This clonotype is labeled medium-sized based on frequency. The rearrangement uses TRBV6-6 and TRBJ2-3; TCRdb selects TRBD1, and the lack of DNA leaves this call unchecked. The CDR3 consists of 15 residues. CDR1 is MNHNY, CDR2 SVGAGI, per germline (reference sequence). CDR3: CASTFAGQGTDTQYF.